The source of this TCR beta chain is a study of T-cell memory formation after mild COVID-19. Study-wide points: A second wave of clones peaked on day 37, and their SARS-CoV-2 specificity went unconfirmed.

V shed 6 bases, J shed 4 bases, and the junction held 8 bases outside the gene matches. Per germline, CDR1 SQVTM and CDR2 ANQGSEA. This CDR3 has 14 amino acids. TCRdb re-derived calls from the 5' RACE reads in MiXCR, one entry per CDR3 protein. This sample has 130,000 to 150,000 distinct CDR3 sequences, with under 25% found just once. Points on this clonotype: What it binds is unknown.

This clonotype originated in an adult woman who had mild COVID-19 (a few samples of this study predate the infection). Cell type and time point are not known. Sequencing was performed on PBMCs or a T cell subset sorted from them (not recorded which). V usage is TRBV29-1 and J usage is TRBJ2-1; TRBD2 agrees at 8 bases. CDR3 sequence: CSVRRSGGYNEQFF. The CDR3 nucleotides read TGCAGCGTAAGGAGAAGCGGGGGTTACAATGAGCAGTTCTTC.